This T cell receptor beta chain was captured in a study of T cells after yellow fever vaccination. Study-level findings and limits: Peaking on day 5 versus 15, the secondary response was faster but weaker. In post-booster samples, most primary-vaccination clones reappeared (roughly 96% CD4, 70% to 90% CD8).

The TCR cDNA carried a universal primer site and UMIs from 5'RACE template switching. From the 5' RACE reads, TCRdb called clonotypes with MiXCR, one entry per CDR3 protein. The profile shows around 250,000 distinct CDR3 sequences, 6.9% of them singletons. This clonotype has only a few counts. The antigen is unknown. Germline V lookup: CDR1 SSHAT, CDR2 FNYEAQ (reference sequence). Trimming took off 1 base at V and 4 bases at J, with 9 bases between the two ends. This CDR3 has 14 amino acids. V gene TRBV7-7 combines with J gene TRBJ2-3; D gene ambiguous. Here the sequenced sample was CD4+ T cells sorted from PBMCs, taken 15 days after the yellow fever booster vaccination. The TCR originated in a young man who received the YFV17D yellow fever vaccine. CDR3: CASSLGSIADTQYF. The CDR3 DNA follows: TGTGCCAGCAGCTTAGGGAGTATCGCAGATACGCAGTATTTT.